This T cell receptor beta chain was obtained from a study of T cell repertoires in cytomegalovirus infection. Study context: Signatures in public TCR beta sequences pointed to both CMV infection and matching HLA type. General study results and limits: Summed frequency of public TCR beta families distinguished CMV carriers with the relevant HLA. HLA-C-restricted CMV-specific TCR beta clonotypes prevailed in the ex vivo response.

Turning to this clonotype: The antigen remains unidentified.

CDR3 length equals 16 residues. Trimming shortened V by 3 bases and J by 0 bases, and 13 bases separated the two germline ends. The germline V gene has CDR1 SGHTA and CDR2 FQGNSA. TCRdb re-called the reads through MiXCR, storing one row per CDR3 protein. This table has some 68,000 distinct CDR3 sequences, 20% to 25% appearing once. The sequence derives from a human donor in good health (CMV status not recorded). Some clones in this sample may be carry-over from other donors' samples. Sample: PBMCs, sequenced either directly or after in vitro stimulation (not recorded which). This chain joins TRBV7-2 and TRBJ2-3; D is perhaps TRBD2 (5 bases). In DNA form, the CDR3 reads TGTGCCAGCAGCTTGTTAGGGTGGACTAGCACAGATACGCAGTATTTT. Residues: CASSLLGWTSTDTQYF.